Below, one T cell receptor beta chain is given with its context. The target antigen is unknown. The sample belongs to a study of cytomegalovirus exposure and HLA in healthy donors. The study, taken as a whole, reports: The authors listed roughly 150 TCR beta chains as cytomegalovirus-associated. A later analysis found most CMV-associated TCR beta chains apparently HLA-restricted.

The PCR ran on 60 Vbeta and 13 Jbeta primers. The data were produced by immunoSEQ multiplex PCR, yet TCRdb's version contains in-frame clones alone and is incomplete. The repertoire has some 120,000 clones, over 60% of them found once; the top ten carry 2% to 2.5%. The source is a young man in good health and CMV-seronegative. The specimen was PBMCs.

The CDR3 reads CASTRRSTDTQYF. The CDR3 bases are TGTGCCAGCACCCGGAGGAGCACAGATACGCAGTATTTT. The rearrangement links TRBV2 to TRBJ2-3; D is perhaps TRBD2 (5 bases). This CDR3 region has 13 residues. Germline-derived CDR1 and CDR2 are SNHLY and FYNNEI. The V gene lost 7 bases and the J gene lost 0 bases, with 8 bases spanning the gap.